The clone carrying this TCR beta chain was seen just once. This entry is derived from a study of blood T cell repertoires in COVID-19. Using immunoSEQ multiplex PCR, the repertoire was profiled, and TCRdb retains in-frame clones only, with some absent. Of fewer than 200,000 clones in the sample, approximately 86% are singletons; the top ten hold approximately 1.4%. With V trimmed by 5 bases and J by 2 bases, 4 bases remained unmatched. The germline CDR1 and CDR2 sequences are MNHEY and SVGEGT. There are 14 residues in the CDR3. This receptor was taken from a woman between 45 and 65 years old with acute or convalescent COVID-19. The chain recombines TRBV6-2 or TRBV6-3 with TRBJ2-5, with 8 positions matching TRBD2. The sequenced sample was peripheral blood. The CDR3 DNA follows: TGTGCCAGCAGTACATTAGCGGGACAAGAGACCCAGTACTTC. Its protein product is CASSTLAGQETQYF.